Each of the 24 T cell receptor beta chains below was sequenced from the same sample in a study of CD4 T cells in relation to SARS-CoV-2 and coronaviruses. Their antigens remain unidentified. The unexposed donors gave CD4+ T cells in about 2011-2018, prior to COVID-19. CD4+ T cells were isolated from the cells after about nine days of culture. Profiling relied on immunoSEQ multiplex PCR, and the TCRdb table lists in-frame clones only, not all of them. The table includes around 26,000 clones, about 80% detected once. The specimen sequenced was CD4+ T cells from PBMCs, cultured in vitro. These receptors were taken from a human donor in good health.

This clone rates as hyperexpanded. The chain uses TRBV6-5 and TRBJ1-1, with a tentative D call TRBD1 (5 bases). The germline CDR1 and CDR2 sequences are MNHEY and SVGAGI. The CDR3 is made up of 15 amino acids. V was cut by 0 bases and J by 4 bases, with 12 bases left in between. CDR3 in DNA: TGTGCCAGCAGTTACTCCTCCCCAGGGACCACTGAAGCTTTCTTT. Protein sequence: CASSYSSPGTTEAFF.

The chain carries TRBV27 and TRBJ2-2, with 7 bases matching TRBD1. The CDR3 loop spans 14 amino acids. With V trimmed by 10 bases and J by 0 bases, 5 bases remained unmatched. The V gene's germline CDR1 is MNHEY and CDR2 SMNVEV (reference sequence). The CDR3 loop reads CAIRGTANTGELFF. The CDR3 DNA reads TGTGCCATCAGGGGGACAGCGAACACCGGGGAGCTGTTTTTT.

This clone has a handful of counts. The J gene is TRBJ2-7, the V gene TRBV5-4, with 10 bases fitting TRBD1. The CDR3 spans 15 residues. J gave up 3 bases and V 4 bases, and 7 bases lay outside the gene matches. Germline values: CDR1 SGHNT, CDR2 YYREEE (reference sequence). The CDR3 nucleotides read TGTGCCAGCAGCCGGACCGGGACAGGGGTCTACGAGCAGTACTTC. This codes for CASSRTGTGVYEQYF.

The chain carries TRBV14 and TRBJ1-2; a possible D gene is TRBD1 (5 bases). Germline V gene lookup returns CDR1 SGHDN and CDR2 FVKESK. V was pared by 4 bases and J by 2 bases, with 5 bases between. The CDR3 spans 12 residues. The CDR3 nucleotides read TGTGCCAGCAGCCCAGGGAACTATGGCTACACCTTC. As protein: CASSPGNYGYTF.

V is TRBV11-1 and J is TRBJ2-3; 11 nucleotides match TRBD1. V was clipped by 1 base and J by 6 bases; unmatched bases: 3. Germline CDR1 is SGHAT and CDR2 is FQDESV (reference sequence). CDR3 length equals 15 residues. In DNA form, the CDR3 reads TGTGCCAGCAGCTTAGGGGGGGACAGGGGGGATACGCAGTATTTT. This translates into CASSLGGDRGDTQYF.

The chain links TRBV11-3 to TRBJ1-2, with D unclear. Germline-derived CDR1 and CDR2 are SGHNT and YENEEA. The CDR3 covers 14 residues. The V end lost 5 bases, the J end lost 0 bases, and 10 bases lay between the germline ends. The CDR3 here is CASSADQTNYGYTF. The CDR3 bases are TGTGCCAGCAGCGCCGACCAAACTAACTATGGCTACACCTTC.

This chain links TRBV2 with TRBJ2-3; D uncertain. Germline CDR1 SNHLY, CDR2 FYNNEI. The CDR3 runs 15 residues. V was clipped by 7 bases and J by 2 bases, with 16 bases between them. The CDR3 region is CASIPGRAVTDTQYF. CDR3 nucleotides: TGTGCCAGCATCCCCGGACGGGCAGTCACAGATACGCAGTATTTT.

The genes are TRBV19 and TRBJ2-3, with 8 nucleotides matching TRBD2. J lost 4 bases, V lost 3 bases, and 6 bases had no gene match. This CDR3 contains 15 residues. The germline gives CDR1 LNHDA, CDR2 SQIVND (reference sequence). As DNA, the CDR3 is TGTGCCAGTAGTATGGGTACTAGCGGCCCAGATACGCAGTATTTT. Translated, it gives CASSMGTSGPDTQYF.

This clone was counted a few times. The chain is built from TRBV10-2 and TRBJ1-3; D remains unclear. This CDR3 comprises 13 residues. Germline V gene lookup returns CDR1 WSHSY and CDR2 SAAADI. V lost 3 bases and J 7 bases, leaving 10 bases between the germline ends. In DNA, the CDR3 is TGCGCCAGCAGTGATGGCCTAGGGAACACCATATATTTT. This codes for CASSDGLGNTIYF.

The chain uses TRBV7-9 and TRBJ2-7; D ambiguous. The CDR3 loop spans 14 amino acids. Germline lookup yields CDR1 SEHNR and CDR2 FQNEAQ (reference sequence). V shed 1 base and J shed 0 bases, with 7 bases lying between them. In nucleotides, the CDR3 is TGTGCCAGCAGCTTAGGTCCCAACTCCTACGAGCAGTACTTC. As protein: CASSLGPNSYEQYF. Variable domain in full (rest from reference TRBV7-9 and TRBJ2-7): DTGVSQNPRHKITKRGQNVTFRCDPISEHNRLYWYRQTLGQGPEFLTYFQNEAQLEKSRLLSDRFSAERPKGSFSTLEIQRTEQGDSAMYLCASSLGPNSYEQYFGPGTRLTVT.

The CDR3 loop is CASSPGTADTQYF. The CDR3 region has the DNA TGTGCCAGCAGCCCCGGGACGGCAGATACGCAGTATTTT. The rearrangement links TRBV6-2 or TRBV6-3 to TRBJ2-3, with D perhaps assigned TRBD1 or TRBD2 (5 bases each). V lost 6 bases and J 4 bases, leaving 11 bases between the germline ends. The CDR3 runs 13 residues. CDR1 and CDR2 from the germline V gene are MNHEY and SVGEGT.

In this sample, this clone turned up a few times. This chain connects TRBV19 to TRBJ1-1; 7 bases agree with TRBD1. This CDR3 has 15 amino acids. CDR1 and CDR2 (germline): LNHDA, SQIVND (reference sequence). The V gene end was trimmed by 4 bases and the J gene end by 2 bases; junction bases not matched to a gene: 7. DNA of the CDR3: TGTGCCAGTAGTACCCAGCGACAGGGAAACACTGAAGCTTTCTTT. Its translation: CASSTQRQGNTEAFF.

The chain uses TRBV10-2 and TRBJ1-1; D possibly corresponds to TRBD1 (6 bases). Germline CDR1 WSHSY, CDR2 SAAADI. The CDR3 consists of 14 residues. V was pared by 4 bases and J by 2 bases, with 11 bases between. CDR3 in DNA: TGCGCCAGCAGTGTGGGGGGGGCTAACACTGAAGCTTTCTTT. Protein product: CASSVGGANTEAFF.

This sequence joins TRBV7-2 and TRBJ1-1, with TRBD1 matching over 8 bases. CDR1 is SGHTA and CDR2 is FQGNSA in the germline V gene. V lost 6 bases to trimming and J lost 0 bases; unmatched junction nucleotides: 3. CDR3 length: 14 residues. The CDR3 DNA reads TGTGCCAGCAGGGGGACAGGCATGAACACTGAAGCTTTCTTT. This codes for CASRGTGMNTEAFF.

The gene calls are TRBV5-4 and TRBJ2-3, with D unresolved. V lost 1 base and J lost 0, with 3 bases in between. Germline lookup yields CDR1 SGHNT and CDR2 YYREEE (reference sequence). The CDR3 extends over 13 amino acids. CDR3: CASSLPSTDTQYF. CDR3 coding DNA: TGTGCCAGCAGCTTGCCGAGCACAGATACGCAGTATTTT.

The chain is built from TRBV21-1 and TRBJ1-2. TRBV21-1 is annotated as a pseudogene. This CDR3 spans 13 amino acids. CDR3 sequence reads: CASSKAGGSGYTF. In DNA, the CDR3 is TGTGCCAGCAGCAAAGCGGGGGGCAGTGGCTACACCTTC.

The chain recombines TRBV3-1 (or the pseudogene TRBV3-2) with TRBJ2-3; D may be TRBD2 (5 bases). The CDR3 consists of 14 residues. Germline CDR1 and CDR2: LGHDT and YNNKEL (reference sequence). The ends were cut back, 4 bases at V and 6 bases at J, with 14 bases in the middle. The chain's CDR3 is CASSRGPATDTQYF. The CDR3 DNA is TGTGCCAGCAGCCGCGGGCCAGCTACCGATACGCAGTATTTT.

The chain couples TRBV29-1 to TRBJ1-3; 8 bases are a match to TRBD1. The CDR3 is made up of 13 amino acids. Trimming at V came to 7 bases and at J to 2 bases, leaving 4 bases not matched to a gene. The germline CDR1 and CDR2 sequences are SQVTM and ANQGSEA. The chain's CDR3 is CSGLQGAGNTIYF. The CDR3 bases are TGCAGCGGCCTACAGGGGGCTGGAAACACCATATATTTT.

The rearrangement links TRBV5-1 to TRBJ2-5; D not certain. The CDR3 covers 15 residues. CDR1 and CDR2 (germline): SGHRS, YFSETQ. Trimming left V 2 bases short and J 4 bases short, with 15 bases between. The chain's CDR3 is CASSLGGGPGETQYF. The CDR3 nucleotides read TGCGCCAGCAGCTTAGGCGGCGGCCCGGGAGAGACCCAGTACTTC.

The CDR3 region has the DNA TGTGCCAGCAGCGGACCGGGACAGCTATACAATGAGCAGTTCTTC. This encodes CASSGPGQLYNEQFF. The chain uses TRBV6-5 and TRBJ2-1, with 7 positions matching TRBD1. The CDR3 runs 15 residues. Unmatched junction bases numbered 9, after V lost 6 bases and J lost 4 bases. In germline, CDR1 is MNHEY, CDR2 SVGAGI.

This clone was found a few times. The rearrangement links TRBV29-1 to TRBJ2-2; maybe TRBD1 (6 bases). Germline assignment: CDR1 SQVTM and CDR2 ANQGSEA. CDR3 length equals 13 residues. Trimming took off 4 bases at V and 4 bases at J, with 10 bases between the two ends. DNA for the CDR3: TGCAGCGTTGGTAGGGGGACCACCGGGGAGCTGTTTTTT. Protein sequence: CSVGRGTTGELFF.

The table lists this clone with a few counts. In nucleotides, the CDR3 is TGTGCCAGCAGCTTGCTCACAGGTTATGGCTACACCTTC. Translation gives CASSLLTGYGYTF. This chain connects TRBV7-9 to TRBJ1-2; D may be TRBD1 (5 bases). V dropped 3 bases and J dropped 5 bases, with 10 bases sitting between them. Germline CDR1 and CDR2: SEHNR and FQNEAQ (reference sequence). This CDR3 comprises 13 residues.

This clone was seen more than once but under ten times. The V call is TRBV5-6, the J call TRBJ1-1, with D hard to call. Trimming left V 7 bases short and J 4 bases short, with 17 bases between. In germline, CDR1 is SGHDT, CDR2 YYEEEE. The CDR3 totals 14 residues. The CDR3 DNA sequence: TGTGCCAGCGGCCGTTTTCTGGTTATCACTGAAGCTTTCTTT. Amino acids: CASGRFLVITEAFF. The full variable domain, its missing parts supplied by reference TRBV5-6 and TRBJ1-1, is DAGVTQSPTHLIKTRGQQVTLRCSPKSGHDTVSWYQQALGQGPQFIFQYYEEEERQRGNFPDRFSGHQFPNYSSELNVNALLLGDSALYLCASGRFLVITEAFFGQGTRLTVV.

The chain links TRBV3-1 (or the pseudogene TRBV3-2) to TRBJ1-1; D is ambiguous. In germline, CDR1 is LGHDT, CDR2 YNNKEL (reference sequence). The CDR3 is 16 residues long. Between the trimmed V and J ends, which lost 8 bases and 4 bases, there was a span of 23 bases. CDR3: CASAKHTTRFGTEAFF. The CDR3 coding sequence is TGTGCCAGCGCGAAACACACAACCAGGTTCGGCACTGAAGCTTTCTTT.